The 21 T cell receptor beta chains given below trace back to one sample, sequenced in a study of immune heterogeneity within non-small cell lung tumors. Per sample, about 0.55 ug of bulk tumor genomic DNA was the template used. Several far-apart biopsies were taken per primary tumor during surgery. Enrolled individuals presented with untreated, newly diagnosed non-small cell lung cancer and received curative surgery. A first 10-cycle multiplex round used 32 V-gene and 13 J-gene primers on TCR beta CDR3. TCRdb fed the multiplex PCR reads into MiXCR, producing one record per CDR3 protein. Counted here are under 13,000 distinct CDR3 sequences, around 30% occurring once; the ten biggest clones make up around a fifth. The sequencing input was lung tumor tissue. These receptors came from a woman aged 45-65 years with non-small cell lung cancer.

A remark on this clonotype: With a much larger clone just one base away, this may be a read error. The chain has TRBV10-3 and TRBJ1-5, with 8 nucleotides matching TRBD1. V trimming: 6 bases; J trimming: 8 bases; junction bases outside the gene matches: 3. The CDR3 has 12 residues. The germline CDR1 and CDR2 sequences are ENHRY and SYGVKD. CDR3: CAISLDREPQHF. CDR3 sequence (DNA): TGTGCCATCAGCCTGGACAGGGAGCCCCAGCATTTT.

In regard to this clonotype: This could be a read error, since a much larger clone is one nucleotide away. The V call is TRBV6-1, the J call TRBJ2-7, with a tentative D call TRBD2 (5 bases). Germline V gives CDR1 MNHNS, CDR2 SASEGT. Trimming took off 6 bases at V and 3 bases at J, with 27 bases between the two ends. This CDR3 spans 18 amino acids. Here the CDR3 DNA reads TGTGCCAGCAGCCATATTCAGGACGGTTCAGCGACTAACTACGAGCAGTACTTC. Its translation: CASSHIQDGSATNYEQYF.

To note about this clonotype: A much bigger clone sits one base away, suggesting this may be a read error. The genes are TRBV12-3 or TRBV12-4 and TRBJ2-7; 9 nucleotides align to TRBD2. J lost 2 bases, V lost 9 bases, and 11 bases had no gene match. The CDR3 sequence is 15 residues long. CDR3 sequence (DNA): TGTGCCAGAAGTCCGACGACTAGCGGAGCCTACGAGCAGTACTTC. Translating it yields CARSPTTSGAYEQYF.

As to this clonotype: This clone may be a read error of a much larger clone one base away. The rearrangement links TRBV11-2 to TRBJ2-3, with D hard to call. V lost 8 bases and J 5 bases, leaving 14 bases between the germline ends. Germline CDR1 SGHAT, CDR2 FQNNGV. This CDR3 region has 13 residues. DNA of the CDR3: TGTGCCAGCGGCTACGGGCCCAAAGATACGCAGTATTTT. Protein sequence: CASGYGPKDTQYF. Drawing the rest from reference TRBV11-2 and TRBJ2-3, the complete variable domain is EAGVAQSPRYKIIEKRQSVAFWCNPISGHATLYWYQQILGQGPKLLIQFQNNGVVDDSQLPKDRFSAERLKGVDSTLKIQPAKLEDSAVYLCASGYGPKDTQYFGPGTRLTVL.

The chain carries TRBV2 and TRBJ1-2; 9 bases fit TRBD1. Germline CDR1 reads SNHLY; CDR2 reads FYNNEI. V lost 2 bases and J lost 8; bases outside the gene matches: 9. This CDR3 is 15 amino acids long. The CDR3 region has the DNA TGTGCCAGCAGTGAAAATTTACAGGGGGCGTTCGGCTACACCTTC. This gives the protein CASSENLQGAFGYTF.

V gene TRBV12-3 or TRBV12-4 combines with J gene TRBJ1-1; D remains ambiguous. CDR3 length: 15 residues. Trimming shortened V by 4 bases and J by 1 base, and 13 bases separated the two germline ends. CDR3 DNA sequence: TGTGCCAGCAGTTCCTACCATCACCAGAACACTGAAGCTTTCTTT. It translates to CASSSYHHQNTEAFF.

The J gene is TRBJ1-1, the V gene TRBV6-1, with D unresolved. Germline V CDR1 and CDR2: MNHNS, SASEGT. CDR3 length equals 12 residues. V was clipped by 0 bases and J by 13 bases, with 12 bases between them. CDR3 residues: CASSEADRPCFF. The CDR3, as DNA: TGTGCCAGCAGTGAAGCGGATCGCCCGTGTTTCTTT.

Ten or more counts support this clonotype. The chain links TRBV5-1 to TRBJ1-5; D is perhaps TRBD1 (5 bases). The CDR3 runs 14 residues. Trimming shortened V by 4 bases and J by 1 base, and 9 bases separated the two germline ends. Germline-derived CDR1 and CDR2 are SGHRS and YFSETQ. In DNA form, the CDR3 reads TGCGCCAGCAGCCCCTCAGGGAGCAATCAGCCCCAGCATTTT. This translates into CASSPSGSNQPQHF.

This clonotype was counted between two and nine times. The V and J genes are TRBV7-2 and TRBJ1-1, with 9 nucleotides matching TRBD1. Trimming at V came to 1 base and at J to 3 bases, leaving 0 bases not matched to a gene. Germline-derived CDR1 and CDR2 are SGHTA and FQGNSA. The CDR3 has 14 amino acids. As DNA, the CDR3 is TGTGCCAGCAGCTTAGACAGGGGGCACACTGAAGCTTTCTTT. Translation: CASSLDRGHTEAFF.

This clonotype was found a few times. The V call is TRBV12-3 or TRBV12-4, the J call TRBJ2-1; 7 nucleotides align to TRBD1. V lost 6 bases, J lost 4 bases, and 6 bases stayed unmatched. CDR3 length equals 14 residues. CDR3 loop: CASRDLGQYNEQFF. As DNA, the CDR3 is TGTGCCAGCAGAGATTTGGGACAGTACAATGAGCAGTTCTTC.

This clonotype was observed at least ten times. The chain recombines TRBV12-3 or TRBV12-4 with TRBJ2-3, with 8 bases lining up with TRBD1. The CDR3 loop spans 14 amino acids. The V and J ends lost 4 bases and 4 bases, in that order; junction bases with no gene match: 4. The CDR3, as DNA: TGTGCCAGCAGTTCTACAGGGGGGTCAGATACGCAGTATTTT. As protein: CASSSTGGSDTQYF.

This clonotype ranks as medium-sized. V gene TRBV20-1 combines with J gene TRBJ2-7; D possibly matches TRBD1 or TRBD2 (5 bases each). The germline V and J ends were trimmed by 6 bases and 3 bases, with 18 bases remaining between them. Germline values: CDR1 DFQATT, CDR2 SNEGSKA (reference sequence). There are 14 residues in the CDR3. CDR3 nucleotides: TGCAGTGCCCCAGCCGGGACCCCTTTCTACGAGCAGTACTTC. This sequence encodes CSAPAGTPFYEQYF.

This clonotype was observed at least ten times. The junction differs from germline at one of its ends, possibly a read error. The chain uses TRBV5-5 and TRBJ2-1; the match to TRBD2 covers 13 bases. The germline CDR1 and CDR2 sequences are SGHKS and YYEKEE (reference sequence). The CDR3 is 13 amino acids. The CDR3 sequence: CASSSTSGGYRSF. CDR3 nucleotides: TGTGCCAGCAGCTCGACTAGCGGGGGGTACAGGAGCTTC.

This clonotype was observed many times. The CDR3 nucleotides are TGCGCCAGCAGTAGCGGGGGAGTCACAGATACGCAGTATTTT. Its protein is CASSSGGVTDTQYF. J is TRBJ2-3 and V is TRBV5-1, with TRBD2 identical over 9 bases. After removal of 5 bases from V and 2 bases from J, the junction contained 3 bases not matched to a gene. CDR1 and CDR2 from the germline V gene are SGHRS and YFSETQ. The length of the CDR3 is 14 residues.

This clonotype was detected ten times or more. CDR3 residues: CASSPRLGQERNYGYTF. The DNA of the CDR3 is TGTGCCAGCAGCCCTCGCCTTGGACAGGAACGGAACTATGGCTACACCTTC. The chain joins TRBV7-9 to TRBJ1-2, with 7 bases aligning to TRBD1. The CDR3 has 17 amino acids. Germline values: CDR1 SEHNR, CDR2 FQNEAQ (reference sequence). The J segment lost 2 bases and the V segment lost 5 bases, leaving 14 bases of the junction unmatched.

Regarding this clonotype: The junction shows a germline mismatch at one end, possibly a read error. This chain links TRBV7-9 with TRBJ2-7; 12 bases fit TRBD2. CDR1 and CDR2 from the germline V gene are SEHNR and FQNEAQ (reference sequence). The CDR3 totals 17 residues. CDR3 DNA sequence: TGTGCCAGCATCTTAGCGGGGACTAGCGGGCCGCCTTACGAGCAGTGCTTC. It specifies CASILAGTSGPPYEQCF.

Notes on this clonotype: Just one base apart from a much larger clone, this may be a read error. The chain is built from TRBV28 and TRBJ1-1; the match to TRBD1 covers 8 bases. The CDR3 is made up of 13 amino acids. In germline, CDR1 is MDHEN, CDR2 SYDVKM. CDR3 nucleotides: TGTGCCAGCATTTTATATGGGACAGGAAGAGCTTTCTTT. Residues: CASILYGTGRAFF.

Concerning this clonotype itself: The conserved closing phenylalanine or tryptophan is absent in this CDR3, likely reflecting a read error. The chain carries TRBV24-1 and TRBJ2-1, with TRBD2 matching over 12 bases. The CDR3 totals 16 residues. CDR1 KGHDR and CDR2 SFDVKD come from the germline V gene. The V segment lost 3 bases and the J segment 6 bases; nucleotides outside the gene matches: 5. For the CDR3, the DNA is TGTGCCACCAGTGATCTGGGACTAGCGGGCAGCAATGAGCAGTTCCTC. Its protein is CATSDLGLAGSNEQFL.

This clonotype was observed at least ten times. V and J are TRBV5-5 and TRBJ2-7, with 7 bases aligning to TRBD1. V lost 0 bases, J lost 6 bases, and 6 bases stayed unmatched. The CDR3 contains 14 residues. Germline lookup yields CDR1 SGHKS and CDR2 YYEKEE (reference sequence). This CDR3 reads CASSLVAGGSEQYF. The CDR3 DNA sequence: TGTGCCAGCAGCTTGGTAGCAGGGGGATCCGAGCAGTACTTC.

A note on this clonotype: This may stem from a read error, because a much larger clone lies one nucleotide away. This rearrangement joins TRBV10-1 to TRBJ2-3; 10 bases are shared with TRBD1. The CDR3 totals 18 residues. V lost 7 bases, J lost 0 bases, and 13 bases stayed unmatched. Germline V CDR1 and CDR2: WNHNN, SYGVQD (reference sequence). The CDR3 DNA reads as TGCGCCAGCACCCTCGACCCGGGACAGGGGTTGAGCACAGATACGCAGTATTTT. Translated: CASTLDPGQGLSTDTQYF.

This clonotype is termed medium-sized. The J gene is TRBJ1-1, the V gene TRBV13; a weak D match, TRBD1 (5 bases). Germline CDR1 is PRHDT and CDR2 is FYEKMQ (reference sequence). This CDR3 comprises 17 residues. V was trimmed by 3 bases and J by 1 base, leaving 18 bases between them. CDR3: CASSFDASGAGNTEAFF. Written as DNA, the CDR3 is TGTGCCAGCAGCTTCGACGCATCTGGGGCGGGGAACACTGAAGCTTTCTTT.